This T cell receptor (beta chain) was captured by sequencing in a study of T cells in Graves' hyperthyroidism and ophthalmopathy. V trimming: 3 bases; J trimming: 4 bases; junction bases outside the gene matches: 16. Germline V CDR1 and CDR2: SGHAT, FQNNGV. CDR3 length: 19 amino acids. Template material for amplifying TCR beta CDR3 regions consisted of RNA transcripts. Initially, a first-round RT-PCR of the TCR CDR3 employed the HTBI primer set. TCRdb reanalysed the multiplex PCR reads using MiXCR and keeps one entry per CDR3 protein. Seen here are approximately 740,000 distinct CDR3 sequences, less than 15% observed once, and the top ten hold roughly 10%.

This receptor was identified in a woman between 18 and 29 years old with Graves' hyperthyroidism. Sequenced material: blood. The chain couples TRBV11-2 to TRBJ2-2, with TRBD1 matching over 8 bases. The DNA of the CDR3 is TGTGCCAGCAGCTTTGTCCTTCAGTTCGACAGGGGTCGCACCGGGGAGCTGTTTTTT. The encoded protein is CASSFVLQFDRGRTGELFF.